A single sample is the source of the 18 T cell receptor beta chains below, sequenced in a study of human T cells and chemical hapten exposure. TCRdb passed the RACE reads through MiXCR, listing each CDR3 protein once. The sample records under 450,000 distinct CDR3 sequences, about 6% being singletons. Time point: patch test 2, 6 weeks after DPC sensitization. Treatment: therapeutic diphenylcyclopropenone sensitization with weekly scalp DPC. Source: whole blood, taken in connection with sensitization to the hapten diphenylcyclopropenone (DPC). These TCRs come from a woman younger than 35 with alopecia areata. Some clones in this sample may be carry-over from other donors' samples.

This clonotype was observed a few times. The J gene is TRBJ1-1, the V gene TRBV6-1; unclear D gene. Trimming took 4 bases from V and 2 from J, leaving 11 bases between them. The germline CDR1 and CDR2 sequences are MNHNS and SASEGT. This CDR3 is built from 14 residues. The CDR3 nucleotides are TGTGCCAGCAGTGGACACAATTTAAACACTGAAGCTTTCTTT. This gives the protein CASSGHNLNTEAFF.

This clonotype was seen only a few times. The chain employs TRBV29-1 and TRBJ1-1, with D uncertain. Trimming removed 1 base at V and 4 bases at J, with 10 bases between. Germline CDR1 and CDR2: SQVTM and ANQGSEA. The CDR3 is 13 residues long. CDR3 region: CSVEGPGGTEAFF. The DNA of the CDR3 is TGCAGCGTTGAAGGCCCCGGTGGCACTGAAGCTTTCTTT.

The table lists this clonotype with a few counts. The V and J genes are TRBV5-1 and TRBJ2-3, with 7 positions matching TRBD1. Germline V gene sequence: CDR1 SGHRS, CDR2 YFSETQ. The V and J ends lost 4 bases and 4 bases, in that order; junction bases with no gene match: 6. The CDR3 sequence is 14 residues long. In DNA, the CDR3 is TGCGCCAGCAGCCCGACAGGGTCGGCAGATACGCAGTATTTT. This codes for CASSPTGSADTQYF.

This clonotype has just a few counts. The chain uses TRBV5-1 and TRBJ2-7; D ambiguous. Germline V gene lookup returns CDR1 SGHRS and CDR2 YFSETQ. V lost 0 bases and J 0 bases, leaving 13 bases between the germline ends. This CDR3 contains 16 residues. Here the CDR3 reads CASSLASPGFSYEQYF. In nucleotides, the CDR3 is TGCGCCAGCAGCTTGGCGTCGCCAGGCTTCTCCTACGAGCAGTACTTC.

The CDR3 DNA reads TGTGCCACCAGTGATGGGACTAGCGGCTCCTACAATGAGCAGTTCTTC. Translating it yields CATSDGTSGSYNEQFF. The chain recombines TRBV24-1 with TRBJ2-1; 11 nucleotides line up with TRBD2. CDR1 is KGHDR, CDR2 SFDVKD, per germline. V trimming: 3 bases; J trimming: 0 bases; junction bases outside the gene matches: 0. The CDR3 sequence is 16 residues long.

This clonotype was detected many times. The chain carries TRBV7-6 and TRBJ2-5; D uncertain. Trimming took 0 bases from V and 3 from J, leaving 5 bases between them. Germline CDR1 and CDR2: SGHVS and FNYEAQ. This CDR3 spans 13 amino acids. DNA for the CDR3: TGTGCCAGCAGCTTAGCCATGGAAGAGACCCAGTACTTC. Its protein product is CASSLAMEETQYF.

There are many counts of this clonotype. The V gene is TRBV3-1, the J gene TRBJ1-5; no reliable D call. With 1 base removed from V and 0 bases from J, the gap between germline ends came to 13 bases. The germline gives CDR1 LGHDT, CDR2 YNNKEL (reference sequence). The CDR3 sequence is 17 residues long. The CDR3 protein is CASSQGPLSYSNQPQHF. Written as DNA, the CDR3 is TGTGCCAGCAGCCAAGGGCCCTTGTCTTATAGCAATCAGCCCCAGCATTTT.

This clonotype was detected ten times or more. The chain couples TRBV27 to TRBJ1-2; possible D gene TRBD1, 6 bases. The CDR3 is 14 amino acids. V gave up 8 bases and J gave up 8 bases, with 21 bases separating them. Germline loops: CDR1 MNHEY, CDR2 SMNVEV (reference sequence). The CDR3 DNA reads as TGTGCCAGCGCGTTCAACAGGGAAGTCGGGGGCTACACCTTC. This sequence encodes CASAFNREVGGYTF.

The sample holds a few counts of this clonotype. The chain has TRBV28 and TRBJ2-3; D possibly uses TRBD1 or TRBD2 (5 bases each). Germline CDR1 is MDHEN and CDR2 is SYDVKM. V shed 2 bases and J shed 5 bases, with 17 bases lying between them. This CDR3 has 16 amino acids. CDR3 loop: CASSLDSRELRDTQYF. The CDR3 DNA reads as TGTGCCAGCAGTTTAGATTCCAGGGAGCTCAGAGATACGCAGTATTTT.

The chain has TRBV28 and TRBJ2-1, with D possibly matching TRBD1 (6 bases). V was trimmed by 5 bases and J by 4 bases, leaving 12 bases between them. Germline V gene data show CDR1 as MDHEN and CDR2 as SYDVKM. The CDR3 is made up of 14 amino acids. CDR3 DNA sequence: TGTGCCAGCAGTCCAGGACAGCGTTACAATGAGCAGTTCTTC. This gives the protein CASSPGQRYNEQFF.

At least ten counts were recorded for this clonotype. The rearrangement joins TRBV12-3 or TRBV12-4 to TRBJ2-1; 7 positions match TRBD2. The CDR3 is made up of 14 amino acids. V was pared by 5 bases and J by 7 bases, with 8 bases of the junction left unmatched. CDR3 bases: TGTGCCAGCAGTCCCACCGGACTAGTTAATGAGCAGTTCTTC. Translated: CASSPTGLVNEQFF.

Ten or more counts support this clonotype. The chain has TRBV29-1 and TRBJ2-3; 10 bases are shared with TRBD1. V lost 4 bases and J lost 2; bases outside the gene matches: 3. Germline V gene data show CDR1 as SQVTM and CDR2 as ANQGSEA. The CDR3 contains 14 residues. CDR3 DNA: TGCAGCGTTGGACAGGGGGCTGTCACAGATACGCAGTATTTT. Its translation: CSVGQGAVTDTQYF.

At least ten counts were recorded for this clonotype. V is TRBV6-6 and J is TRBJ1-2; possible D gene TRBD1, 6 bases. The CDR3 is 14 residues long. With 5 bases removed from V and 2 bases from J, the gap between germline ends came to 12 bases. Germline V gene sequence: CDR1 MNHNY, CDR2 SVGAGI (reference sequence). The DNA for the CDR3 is TGTGCCAGCAGTACAACAGGGTCCAACTATGGCTACACCTTC. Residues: CASSTTGSNYGYTF.

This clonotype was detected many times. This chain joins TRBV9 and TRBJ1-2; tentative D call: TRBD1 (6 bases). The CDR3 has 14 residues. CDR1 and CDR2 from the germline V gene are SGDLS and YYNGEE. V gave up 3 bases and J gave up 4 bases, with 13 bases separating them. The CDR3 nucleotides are TGTGCCAGCAGCGGGTCTACAGGGTCCTATGGCTACACCTTC. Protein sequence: CASSGSTGSYGYTF.

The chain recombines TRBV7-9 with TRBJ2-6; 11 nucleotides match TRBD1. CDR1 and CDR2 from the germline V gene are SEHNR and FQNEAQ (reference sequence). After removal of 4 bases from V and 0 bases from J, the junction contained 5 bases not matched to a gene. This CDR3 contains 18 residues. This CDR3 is CASSWTGQGDSGANVLTF. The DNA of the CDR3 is TGTGCCAGCAGCTGGACGGGACAGGGGGACTCTGGGGCCAACGTCCTGACTTTC.

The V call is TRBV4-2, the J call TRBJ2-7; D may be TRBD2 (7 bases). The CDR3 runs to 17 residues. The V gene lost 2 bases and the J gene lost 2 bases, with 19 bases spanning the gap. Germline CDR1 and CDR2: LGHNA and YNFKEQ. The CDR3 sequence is CASSQWGSAGAAYEQYF. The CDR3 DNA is TGTGCCAGCAGCCAATGGGGTTCGGCGGGGGCGGCCTACGAGCAGTACTTC.

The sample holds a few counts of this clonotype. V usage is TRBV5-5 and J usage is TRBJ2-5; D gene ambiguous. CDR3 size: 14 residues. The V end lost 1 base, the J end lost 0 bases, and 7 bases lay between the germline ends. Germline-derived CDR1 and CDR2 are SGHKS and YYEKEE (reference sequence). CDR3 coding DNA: TGTGCCAGCAGCTTGAGGCACGACCAAGAGACCCAGTACTTC. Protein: CASSLRHDQETQYF.

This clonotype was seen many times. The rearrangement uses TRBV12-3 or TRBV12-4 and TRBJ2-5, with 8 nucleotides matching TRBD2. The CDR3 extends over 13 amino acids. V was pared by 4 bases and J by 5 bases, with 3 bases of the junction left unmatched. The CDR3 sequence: CASSYERGETQYF. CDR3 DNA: TGTGCCAGCAGTTACGAGCGGGGGGAGACCCAGTACTTC.